One sample yielded the 29 T cell receptor beta chains listed below, sequenced in a study of cytomegalovirus exposure and HLA in healthy donors. 60 Vbeta and 13 Jbeta primers were used in PCR. Produced via immunoSEQ multiplex PCR; TCRdb's table is partial and in-frame only. The profile shows some 130,000 clones, approximately 80% of them singletons. Sequenced: PBMCs. The receptors shown here come from a middle-aged woman in good health and CMV-seropositive.

The V and J genes are TRBV6-5 and TRBJ1-2, with TRBD1 matching over 7 bases. This CDR3 is built from 12 residues. Germline values: CDR1 MNHEY, CDR2 SVGAGI. V shed 6 bases and J 8 bases; nucleotides not matched to a gene: 6. The CDR3 sequence is CASRRTGAGYTF. The CDR3 DNA is TGTGCCAGCAGACGGACAGGTGCCGGCTACACCTTC.

This chain uses TRBV25-1 with TRBJ1-2, with TRBD1 matching 8 bases. There are 15 residues in the CDR3. The V segment lost 5 bases and the J segment 4 bases; nucleotides outside the gene matches: 9. The germline gives CDR1 MGHDK, CDR2 SYGVNS. The CDR3 DNA follows: TGTGCCAGCAGTCCCCCCGGACAGGGCCTCTATGGCTACACCTTC. Its translation: CASSPPGQGLYGYTF.

The V call is TRBV7-8, the J call TRBJ2-1; TRBD1 matches 10 bases. This CDR3 has 15 amino acids. CDR1 SGHVS and CDR2 FQNEAQ come from the germline V gene. V gave up 5 bases and J gave up 8 bases; unmatched junction bases: 9. As DNA, the CDR3 is TGTGCCAGCAGCCGCCGGGACAGGGGTATCTATGAGCAGTTCTTC. Translated: CASSRRDRGIYEQFF.

The chain links TRBV6-5 to TRBJ2-7; TRBD1 matches at 7 bases. This CDR3 region has 14 residues. The J segment lost 9 bases and the V segment lost 4 bases, leaving 12 bases of the junction unmatched. Germline CDR1 and CDR2: MNHEY and SVGAGI. CDR3 amino acids: CASSSGTEGMGQYF. The CDR3 bases are TGTGCCAGCAGTTCCGGGACAGAGGGTATGGGGCAGTACTTC.

Comments on this clone: One junction end does not reproduce the germline sequence, and a read error may be involved. The chain has TRBV7-7 and TRBJ2-2; TRBD2 matches 10 bases. Germline CDR1 reads SSHAT; CDR2 reads FNYEAQ (reference sequence). The CDR3 totals 17 residues. The CDR3, as DNA: TGTGCTAGCAGTCCGTGGGCTAGCGGGGGGAACACCGGGGAGCTGTTTTTT. Translated, it gives CASSPWASGGNTGELFF.

The genes are TRBV2 and TRBJ2-5; tentative D call: TRBD1 (6 bases). With 3 bases removed from V and 0 bases from J, the gap between germline ends came to 11 bases. The CDR3 totals 15 residues. CDR1 and CDR2 (germline): SNHLY, FYNNEI. The CDR3 is CASSDLGQNQETQYF. The CDR3 DNA is TGTGCCAGCAGTGATTTAGGACAGAACCAAGAGACCCAGTACTTC. The whole variable domain, filled in from reference TRBV2 and TRBJ2-5, reads EPEVTQTPSHQVTQMGQEVILRCVPISNHLYFYWYRQILGQKVEFLVSFYNNEISEKSEIFDDQFSVERPDGSNFTLKIRSTKLEDSAMYFCASSDLGQNQETQYFGPGTRLLVL.

This sequence joins TRBV6-6 and TRBJ2-5; no definite D call. Judging by the DNA end, TRBJ2-7 fits better; the J call may be wrong. Germline V gene sequence: CDR1 MNHNY, CDR2 SVGAGI (reference sequence). This CDR3 region has 13 residues. The CDR3 nucleotides are TGTGCCAGCAGTTGGGCAGCTGACTACGAGCAGTACTTC. Its protein is CASSWAADYEQYF.

The rearrangement joins TRBV27 to TRBJ2-7; D may be TRBD1 (6 bases). This CDR3 has 14 amino acids. CDR1 MNHEY and CDR2 SMNVEV come from the germline V gene (reference sequence). The V and J ends lost 3 bases and 3 bases respectively, with 12 bases between them. CDR3 protein: CASSLAGENYEQYF. CDR3 in DNA: TGTGCCAGCAGTTTGGCAGGGGAGAACTACGAGCAGTACTTC.

The chain links TRBV5-4 to TRBJ1-2; D is undetermined. CDR1 SGHNT and CDR2 YYREEE come from the germline V gene (reference sequence). Between the trimmed V and J ends, which lost 2 bases and 2 bases, there was a span of 13 bases. This CDR3 region has 15 residues. In DNA form, the CDR3 reads TGTGCCAGCAGCTTTGGTCGAGGTGAGAACTATGGCTACACCTTC. It is translated as CASSFGRGENYGYTF.

This clone has just one count. The V and J genes are TRBV18 and TRBJ1-5, with D uncertain. The CDR3 consists of 15 residues. Deletions cut 7 bases from V and 0 bases from J, with 13 bases between. Per germline, CDR1 KGHSH and CDR2 LQKENI. CDR3 DNA sequence: TGTGCCAGCTGCGGAGGTGAGGATAGCAATCAGCCCCAGCATTTT. Translating gives CASCGGEDSNQPQHF.

The J gene is TRBJ2-7, the V gene TRBV4-3; 9 positions match TRBD2. The CDR3 has 16 residues. The V gene's germline CDR1 is LGHNA and CDR2 YSLEER. J gave up 7 bases and V 0 bases, and 10 bases lay outside the gene matches. Written as DNA, the CDR3 is TGCGCCAGCAGCCAAGATCCAGCTAGCGGGAACGGGGAGCAGTACTTC. This codes for CASSQDPASGNGEQYF.

CDR3 nucleotide sequence: TGTGCCAGCAGTGAGACAGGAGGCCGCCTCTCTGGAAACACCATATATTTT. It encodes CASSETGGRLSGNTIYF. V usage is TRBV25-1 and J usage is TRBJ1-3, with D tentatively TRBD1 (6 bases). This CDR3 spans 17 amino acids. The V end was cut by 3 bases, the J end by 0 bases, with 15 bases between. Germline CDR1 is MGHDK and CDR2 is SYGVNS.

V gene TRBV29-1 combines with J gene TRBJ2-7; 13 bases are a match to TRBD2. The germline V gene has CDR1 SQVTM and CDR2 ANQGSEA. With V trimmed by 6 bases and J by 4 bases, 3 bases remained unmatched. This CDR3 comprises 13 residues. The CDR3 bases are TGCAGCGTGGGGGGACTAGCGGGATACGAGCAGTACTTC. This encodes CSVGGLAGYEQYF.

J is TRBJ1-2 and V is TRBV13; TRBD1 is a possible D gene (5 bases). Trimming shortened V by 0 bases and J by 2 bases, and 16 bases separated the two germline ends. Per germline, CDR1 PRHDT and CDR2 FYEKMQ (reference sequence). The CDR3 runs 17 residues. The CDR3 bases are TGTGCCAGCAGCTTAGGAGGCAGGGCGCCTACCAACTATGGCTACACCTTC. As protein: CASSLGGRAPTNYGYTF.

The genes are TRBV4-2 and TRBJ2-1; 12 bases are a match to TRBD2. Germline lookup yields CDR1 LGHNA and CDR2 YNFKEQ. There are 19 residues in the CDR3. The J segment lost 15 bases and the V segment lost 0 bases, leaving 21 bases of the junction unmatched. This CDR3 is CASSQDGSVGLAGHSWLFF. CDR3 in DNA: TGTGCCAGCAGCCAAGATGGCTCAGTAGGACTAGCGGGACACTCCTGGCTGTTCTTC.

This CDR3 reads CASSEWRGSSANEQFF. DNA for the CDR3: TGTGCCAGCAGTGAATGGCGGGGTTCCTCAGCCAATGAGCAGTTCTTC. The V call is TRBV6-1, the J call TRBJ2-1; a possible D gene is TRBD2 (6 bases). Germline CDR1 is MNHNS and CDR2 is SASEGT. The CDR3 sequence is 16 residues long. Deletions cut 2 bases from V and 6 bases from J, with 17 bases between.

The chain links TRBV7-8 to TRBJ2-1, with TRBD1 matching 10 bases. CDR3 length equals 15 residues. Per germline, CDR1 SGHVS and CDR2 FQNEAQ. With V trimmed by 7 bases and J by 2 bases, 5 bases remained unmatched. The CDR3 is CASTRQGATYNEQFF. CDR3 DNA sequence: TGTGCCAGCACAAGACAGGGGGCGACCTACAATGAGCAGTTCTTC.

CDR3 sequence: CASSFSSGGPYEQYF. The CDR3 coding sequence is TGCGCCAGCAGCTTTTCTAGCGGGGGGCCCTACGAGCAGTACTTC. The V call is TRBV5-1, the J call TRBJ2-7; 11 nucleotides match TRBD2. The CDR3 runs to 15 residues. With V trimmed by 2 bases and J by 2 bases, 3 bases remained unmatched. Germline V gene lookup returns CDR1 SGHRS and CDR2 YFSETQ.

This chain links TRBV4-2 with TRBJ2-3, with a weak D call TRBD2 (6 bases). Germline assignment: CDR1 LGHNA and CDR2 YNFKEQ. V lost 3 bases and J lost 3, with 13 bases in between. CDR3 length: 15 residues. CDR3 bases: TGTGCCAGCAGCCAGGACCCGGGACTGACAGATACGCAGTATTTT. This codes for CASSQDPGLTDTQYF.

This clone was observed once. CDR3 coding DNA: TGCGCCAGCAGCCAAGCCGGGACAGGGGTAGACGAGCAGTTCTTC. Translated, it gives CASSQAGTGVDEQFF. The rearrangement links TRBV4-1 to TRBJ2-1; 10 nucleotides match TRBD1. The CDR3 is 15 residues long. The J segment lost 10 bases and the V segment lost 1 base, leaving 7 bases of the junction unmatched. The germline V gene encodes CDR1 MGHRA and CDR2 YSYEKL.

The chain uses TRBV7-9 and TRBJ2-1, with a tentative D call TRBD1 (5 bases). Germline CDR1 is SEHNR and CDR2 is FQNEAQ (reference sequence). The CDR3 contains 13 residues. The germline V and J ends were trimmed by 4 bases and 3 bases, with 7 bases remaining between them. The CDR3 DNA follows: TGTGCCAGCAGCTCCGACAGCTACAATGAGCAGTTCTTC. Its translation is CASSSDSYNEQFF.

The V gene is TRBV19, the J gene TRBJ2-7; D perhaps matches TRBD2 (6 bases). The germline V gene has CDR1 LNHDA and CDR2 SQIVND (reference sequence). V lost 3 bases and J lost 2, with 17 bases in between. This CDR3 is 16 amino acids long. This CDR3 is CASSIGEGPGAYEQYF. As DNA, the CDR3 is TGTGCCAGTAGTATTGGGGAAGGCCCGGGGGCCTACGAGCAGTACTTC.

The gene calls are TRBV5-1 and TRBJ2-2; weak D call: TRBD1 (6 bases). Per germline, CDR1 SGHRS and CDR2 YFSETQ. Trimming pared 0 bases from V and 4 bases from J, leaving 7 bases between. CDR3 length: 14 residues. The CDR3: CASSLGQATGELFF. The CDR3 DNA follows: TGCGCCAGCAGCTTGGGACAGGCCACCGGGGAGCTGTTTTTT.

This chain links TRBV2 with TRBJ1-3; possibly TRBD1 for D (5 bases). CDR1 is SNHLY and CDR2 is FYNNEI in the germline V gene. The CDR3 contains 14 residues. V dropped 7 bases and J dropped 0 bases, with 10 bases sitting between them. The CDR3 protein is CASKTGTSGNTIYF. DNA for the CDR3: TGTGCCAGCAAAACAGGTACCTCTGGAAACACCATATATTTT.

CDR3 sequence (DNA): TGTGCCAGTAGTGCCCCCGGGACAGGGCTCTACGAGCAGTACTTC. Its translation: CASSAPGTGLYEQYF. The rearrangement links TRBV19 to TRBJ2-7, with 9 bases identical to TRBD1. Germline CDR1 and CDR2: LNHDA and SQIVND (reference sequence). CDR3 size: 15 residues. Losses at the gene ends were 5 bases for V and 3 bases for J; bases not matched to a gene: 8. Full variable domain (missing parts from reference TRBV19 and TRBJ2-7): DGGITQSPKYLFRKEGQNVTLSCEQNLNHDAMYWYRQDPGQGLRLIYYSQIVNDFQKGDIAEGYSVSREKKESFPLTVTSAQKNPTAFYLCASSAPGTGLYEQYFGPGTRLTVT.

This clone has only one observation. The chain is built from TRBV10-1 and TRBJ2-3, with 8 bases identical to TRBD2. Germline values: CDR1 WNHNN, CDR2 SYGVQD (reference sequence). The J segment lost 8 bases and the V segment lost 10 bases, leaving 8 bases of the junction unmatched. CDR3 length: 12 amino acids. The CDR3 DNA sequence: TGCGCCACCGGACTAGCCGGGGGTACGCAGTATTTT. Translated: CATGLAGGTQYF.

The V gene is TRBV19, the J gene TRBJ2-5; tentatively, D is TRBD1 (6 bases). The CDR3 is 15 amino acids. Germline V CDR1 and CDR2: LNHDA, SQIVND (reference sequence). Trimming stripped 2 bases from V and 5 bases from J, with 15 bases between. This chain's CDR3 is CASSIFSTGRETQYF. Written as DNA, the CDR3 is TGTGCCAGTAGTATATTTTCGACAGGAAGGGAGACCCAGTACTTC.

This clone has just one count. V usage is TRBV19 and J usage is TRBJ1-1, with a tentative D call TRBD1 (6 bases). Trimming took off 5 bases at V and 2 bases at J, with 12 bases between the two ends. The CDR3 totals 14 residues. The germline CDR1 and CDR2 sequences are LNHDA and SQIVND (reference sequence). The CDR3 here is CASSLQGDNTEAFF. The CDR3 DNA sequence: TGTGCCAGTAGTCTACAGGGAGATAACACTGAAGCTTTCTTT. Drawing the rest from reference TRBV19 and TRBJ1-1, the complete variable domain is DGGITQSPKYLFRKEGQNVTLSCEQNLNHDAMYWYRQDPGQGLRLIYYSQIVNDFQKGDIAEGYSVSREKKESFPLTVTSAQKNPTAFYLCASSLQGDNTEAFFGQGTRLTVV.

The gene calls are TRBV27 and TRBJ2-7, with 12 bases that match TRBD1. The length of the CDR3 is 15 residues. Losses at the gene ends were 5 bases for V and 2 bases for J; bases not matched to a gene: 4. Germline CDR1 and CDR2: MNHEY and SMNVEV (reference sequence). This CDR3 reads CASSLGTGGAYEQYF. The CDR3 nucleotides are TGTGCCAGCAGTCTAGGGACAGGGGGCGCCTACGAGCAGTACTTC.